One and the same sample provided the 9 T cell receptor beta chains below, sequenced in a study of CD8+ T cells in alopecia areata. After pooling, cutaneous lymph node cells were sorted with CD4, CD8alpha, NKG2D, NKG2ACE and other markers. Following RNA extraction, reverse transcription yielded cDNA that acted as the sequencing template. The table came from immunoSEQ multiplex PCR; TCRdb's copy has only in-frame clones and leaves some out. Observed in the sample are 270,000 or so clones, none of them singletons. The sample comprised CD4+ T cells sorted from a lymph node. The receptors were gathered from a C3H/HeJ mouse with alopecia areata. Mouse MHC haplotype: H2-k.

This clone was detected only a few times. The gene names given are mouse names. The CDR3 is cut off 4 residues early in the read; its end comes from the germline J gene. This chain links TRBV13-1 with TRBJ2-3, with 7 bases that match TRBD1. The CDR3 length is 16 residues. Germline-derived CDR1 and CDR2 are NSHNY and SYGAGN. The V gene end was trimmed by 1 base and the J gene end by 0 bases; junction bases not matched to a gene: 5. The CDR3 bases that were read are TGTGCCAGCAGTGATCTCGGGACAGCTAGTGCAGAA. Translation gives CASSDLGTASAE. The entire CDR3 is CASSDLGTASAETLYF.

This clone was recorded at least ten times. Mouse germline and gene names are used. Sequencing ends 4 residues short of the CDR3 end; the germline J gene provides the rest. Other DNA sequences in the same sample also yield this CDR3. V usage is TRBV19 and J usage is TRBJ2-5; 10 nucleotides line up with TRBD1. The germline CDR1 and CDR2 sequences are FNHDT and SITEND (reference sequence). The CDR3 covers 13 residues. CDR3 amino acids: CASSRDRGDTQYF. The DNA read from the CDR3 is TGTGCCAGCAGCCGGGACAGGGGAGAC.

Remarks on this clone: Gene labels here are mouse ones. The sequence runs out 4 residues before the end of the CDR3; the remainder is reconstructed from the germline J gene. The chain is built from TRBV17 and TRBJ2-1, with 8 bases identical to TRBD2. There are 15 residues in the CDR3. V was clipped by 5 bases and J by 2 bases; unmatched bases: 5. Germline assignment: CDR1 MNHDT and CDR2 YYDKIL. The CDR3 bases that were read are TGTGCTAGCAGTCATCGCTGGGGGGACTATGCT. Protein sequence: CASSHRWGDYA. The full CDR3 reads CASSHRWGDYAEQFF.

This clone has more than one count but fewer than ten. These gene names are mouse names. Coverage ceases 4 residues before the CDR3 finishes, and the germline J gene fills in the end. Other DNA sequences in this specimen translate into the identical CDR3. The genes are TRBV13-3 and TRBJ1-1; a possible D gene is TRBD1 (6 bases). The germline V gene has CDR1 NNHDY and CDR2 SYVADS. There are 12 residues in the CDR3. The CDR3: CASSLQGTEVFF. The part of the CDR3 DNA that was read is TGTGCCAGCAGTCTACAGGGTACA.

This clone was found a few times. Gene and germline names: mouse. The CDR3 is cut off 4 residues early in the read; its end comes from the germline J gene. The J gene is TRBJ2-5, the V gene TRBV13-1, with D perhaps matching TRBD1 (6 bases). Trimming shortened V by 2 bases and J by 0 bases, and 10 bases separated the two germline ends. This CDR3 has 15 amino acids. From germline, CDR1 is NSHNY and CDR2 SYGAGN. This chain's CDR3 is CASSEGTYNQDTQYF. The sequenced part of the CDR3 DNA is TGTGCCAGCAGTGAGGGGACATATAACCAAGAC.

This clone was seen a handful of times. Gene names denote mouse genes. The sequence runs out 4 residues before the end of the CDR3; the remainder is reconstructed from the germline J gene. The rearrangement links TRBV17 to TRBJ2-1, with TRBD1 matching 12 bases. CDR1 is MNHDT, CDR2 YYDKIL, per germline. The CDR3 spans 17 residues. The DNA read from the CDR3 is TGTGCTAGCAGTAGCCCTCCGGGACAGGGGGCGGGGGCT. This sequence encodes CASSSPPGQGAGA. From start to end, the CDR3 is CASSSPPGQGAGAEQFF.

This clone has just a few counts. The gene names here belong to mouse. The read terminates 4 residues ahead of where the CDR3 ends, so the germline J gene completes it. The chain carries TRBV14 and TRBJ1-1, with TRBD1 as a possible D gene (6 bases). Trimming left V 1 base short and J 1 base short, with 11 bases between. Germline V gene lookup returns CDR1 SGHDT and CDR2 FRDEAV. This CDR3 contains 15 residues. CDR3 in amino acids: CASSFGEGGNTEVFF. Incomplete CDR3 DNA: TGTGCCAGCAGTTTCGGGGAAGGGGGAAACACA.

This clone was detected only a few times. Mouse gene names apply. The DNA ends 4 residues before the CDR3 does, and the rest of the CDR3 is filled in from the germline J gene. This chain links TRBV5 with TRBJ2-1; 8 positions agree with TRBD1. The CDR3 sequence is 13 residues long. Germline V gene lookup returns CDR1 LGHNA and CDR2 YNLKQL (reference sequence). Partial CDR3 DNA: TGTGCCAGCAGCACGACAGGGGTGGCT. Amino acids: CASSTTGVA. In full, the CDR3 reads CASSTTGVAEQFF.

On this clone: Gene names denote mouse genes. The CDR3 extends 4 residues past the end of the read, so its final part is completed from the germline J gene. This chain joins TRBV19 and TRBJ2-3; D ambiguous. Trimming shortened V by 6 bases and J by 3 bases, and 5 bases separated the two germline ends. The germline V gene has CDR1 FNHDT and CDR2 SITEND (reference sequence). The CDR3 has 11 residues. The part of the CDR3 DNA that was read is TGTGCCAGCAAAAGGGCAGAA. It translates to CASKRAE. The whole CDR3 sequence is CASKRAETLYF.